One sample yielded the 27 T cell receptor beta chains listed below, sequenced in a study of OX40 agonist ivuxolimab in advanced cancers. Profiled with immunoSEQ multiplex PCR; TCRdb holds only in-frame clones, not every one. The table includes about 73,000 clones, approximately 89% detected once. Sequenced material: CD4+ or CD8+ T cells sorted from blood, taken in a trial of the OX40 agonist ivuxolimab. The receptors originated from an adult with an advanced solid tumor such as melanoma, head and neck, liver or kidney cancer.

The rearrangement links TRBV6-5 to TRBJ1-1; 8 nucleotides align to TRBD1. The CDR3 covers 13 residues. Germline CDR1 MNHEY, CDR2 SVGAGI. J lost 1 base, V lost 10 bases, and 5 bases had no gene match. The CDR3 nucleotides are TGTGCCATTAAAGGGACAGGGAACACTGAAGCTTTCTTT. Protein: CAIKGTGNTEAFF.

This sequence joins TRBV5-8 and TRBJ1-5, with TRBD1 matching 8 bases. J gave up 0 bases and V 2 bases, and 7 bases lay outside the gene matches. Germline CDR1 reads SGHTS; CDR2 reads YDEGEE. There are 17 residues in the CDR3. The CDR3 nucleotides read TGTGCCAGCAGCTTCGGACAGGGCAAGGGTAGCAATCAGCCCCAGCATTTT. Translating it yields CASSFGQGKGSNQPQHF.

V usage is TRBV6-5 and J usage is TRBJ1-1; D is unclear. Germline-derived CDR1 and CDR2 are MNHEY and SVGAGI. V lost 0 bases, J lost 0 bases, and 5 bases lay in between. CDR3 length equals 14 residues. CDR3: CASSYSSLNTEAFF. The CDR3 coding sequence is TGTGCCAGCAGTTACTCGTCTTTGAACACTGAAGCTTTCTTT.

The chain uses TRBV4-3 and TRBJ1-3; TRBD1 is a possible D gene (5 bases). V lost 0 bases and J 7 bases, leaving 13 bases between the germline ends. CDR3 length: 15 amino acids. Germline values: CDR1 LGHNA, CDR2 YSLEER. The CDR3 is CASSQELGAPNTIYF. The CDR3 bases are TGCGCCAGCAGCCAAGAACTTGGGGCCCCGAACACCATATATTTT.

This CDR3 reads CASSLSGAYNEQFF. In DNA, the CDR3 is TGTGCCAGCAGCTTATCTGGAGCCTACAATGAGCAGTTCTTC. The V call is TRBV11-3, the J call TRBJ2-1; D not resolved. The length of the CDR3 is 14 residues. V was cut by 2 bases and J by 2 bases, with 7 bases left in between. Germline lookup yields CDR1 SGHNT and CDR2 YENEEA.

The chain couples TRBV30 to TRBJ1-5; the match to TRBD1 covers 8 bases. The CDR3 sequence is 17 residues long. CDR1 and CDR2 from the germline V gene are GTSNPN and SVGIG (reference sequence). V lost 2 bases to trimming and J lost 4 bases; unmatched junction nucleotides: 13. This CDR3 reads CAWSSGQGFGWNQPQHF. Here the CDR3 DNA reads TGTGCCTGGAGTAGTGGACAGGGATTCGGCTGGAATCAGCCCCAGCATTTT.

The V and J genes are TRBV11-2 and TRBJ2-2, with D tentatively TRBD1 (6 bases). Per the germline V gene, CDR1 is SGHAT and CDR2 is FQNNGV. Trimming removed 3 bases at V and 4 bases at J, with 15 bases between. This CDR3 has 16 amino acids. DNA of the CDR3: TGTGCCAGCAGCTTGACAAGACAGGCTATCACCGGGGAGCTGTTTTTT. Translating gives CASSLTRQAITGELFF.

Notes on this clone: The same CDR3 also results from other DNA sequences found in this sample. The CDR3, as DNA: TGTGCCAGCAGAACCGGACAGATGAACACTGAAGCTTTCTTT. This codes for CASRTGQMNTEAFF. The chain has TRBV6-5 and TRBJ1-1, with D possibly TRBD1 on 6 matching bases. Germline V gene lookup returns CDR1 MNHEY and CDR2 SVGAGI. Trimming removed 6 bases at V and 0 bases at J, with 11 bases between. This CDR3 has 14 residues.

The chain recombines TRBV7-8 with TRBJ2-7; 7 nucleotides align to TRBD1. Germline V lookup: CDR1 SGHVS, CDR2 FQNEAQ. The CDR3 totals 14 residues. V shed 3 bases and J 4 bases; nucleotides not matched to a gene: 6. Here the CDR3 reads CASSLTGMMYEQYF. For the CDR3, the DNA is TGTGCCAGCAGCTTGACAGGGATGATGTACGAGCAGTACTTC.

The chain is built from TRBV10-1 and TRBJ1-1; the D gene is possibly TRBD1 (5 bases). This CDR3 has 15 residues. Germline loops: CDR1 WNHNN, CDR2 SYGVQD (reference sequence). Between the trimmed V and J ends, which lost 0 bases and 0 bases, there was a span of 8 bases. CDR3 nucleotide sequence: TGCGCCAGCAGTGAGTCGGGGGGTTTGAACACTGAAGCTTTCTTT. Translated, it gives CASSESGGLNTEAFF.

The chain uses TRBV18 and TRBJ2-7, with 7 nucleotides matching TRBD1. CDR1 and CDR2 (germline): KGHSH, LQKENI. The junction had 2 bases not matched to a gene; V was cut back by 1 base and J by 2 bases. This CDR3 has 14 amino acids. CDR3 sequence: CASSPLGGAYEQYF. The CDR3 bases are TGTGCCAGCTCACCACTAGGGGGCGCCTACGAGCAGTACTTC.

V usage is TRBV6-5 and J usage is TRBJ2-5; maybe TRBD1 (6 bases). CDR3 length: 14 residues. Germline V gene sequence: CDR1 MNHEY, CDR2 SVGAGI. Trimming took 5 bases from V and 4 from J, leaving 14 bases between them. The CDR3 DNA reads as TGTGCCAGCAGTACCGGGACATCCGTAGAGACCCAGTACTTC. Protein product: CASSTGTSVETQYF.

The chain couples TRBV5-5 to TRBJ1-4; 8 bases align to TRBD1. The V gene's germline CDR1 is SGHKS and CDR2 YYEKEE (reference sequence). The length of the CDR3 is 15 residues. V lost 6 bases, J lost 8 bases, and 12 bases stayed unmatched. The CDR3 loop reads CASTTNQGAREKLFF. The DNA for the CDR3 is TGTGCCAGCACCACCAACCAGGGGGCGCGGGAAAAACTGTTTTTT.

The CDR3 DNA is TGTGCCAGCACACGGGATTACTACGAGCAGTACTTC. Encoded protein: CASTRDYYEQYF. This chain uses TRBV2 with TRBJ2-7, with a tentative D call TRBD2 (5 bases). Looked up from germline, CDR1 is SNHLY and CDR2 is FYNNEI. This CDR3 is built from 12 residues. V was trimmed by 7 bases and J by 3 bases, leaving 10 bases between them.

This sequence joins TRBV10-3 and TRBJ1-1, with TRBD1 matching over 7 bases. V shed 5 bases, J shed 8 bases, and the junction held 8 bases outside the gene matches. The CDR3 runs to 13 residues. From germline, CDR1 is ENHRY and CDR2 SYGVKD. Here the CDR3 reads CAISQGQEAEAFF. The CDR3, as DNA: TGTGCCATCAGTCAAGGACAGGAGGCAGAAGCTTTCTTT.

This rearrangement joins TRBV30 to TRBJ1-3; TRBD1 aligns across 9 bases. V lost 2 bases and J lost 0; bases outside the gene matches: 8. Germline CDR1 reads GTSNPN; CDR2 reads SVGIG (reference sequence). This CDR3 comprises 17 residues. The DNA for the CDR3 is TGTGCCTGGAGTAGAGGGACAGGGCAGATCTCTGGAAACACCATATATTTT. Translated: CAWSRGTGQISGNTIYF.

This chain uses TRBV5-6 with TRBJ1-2, with D unclear. Germline values: CDR1 SGHDT, CDR2 YYEEEE. This CDR3 contains 15 residues. The V and J ends lost 0 bases and 5 bases respectively, with 14 bases between them. The CDR3 protein is CASSLVGEGTYGYTF. The DNA of the CDR3 is TGTGCCAGCAGCTTGGTGGGCGAAGGCACATATGGCTACACCTTC. Combining the CDR3 with reference TRBV5-6 and TRBJ1-2 gives the whole variable domain DAGVTQSPTHLIKTRGQQVTLRCSPKSGHDTVSWYQQALGQGPQFIFQYYEEEERQRGNFPDRFSGHQFPNYSSELNVNALLLGDSALYLCASSLVGEGTYGYTFGSGTRLTVV.

This chain links TRBV4-3 with TRBJ1-1; D possibly corresponds to TRBD1 (5 bases). The CDR3 runs to 13 residues. V dropped 3 bases and J dropped 1 base, with 6 bases sitting between them. Germline values: CDR1 LGHNA, CDR2 YSLEER. The CDR3 region is CASSQTANTEAFF. The CDR3 DNA follows: TGCGCCAGCAGCCAGACAGCGAACACTGAAGCTTTCTTT.

J is TRBJ1-1 and V is TRBV2, with 7 bases aligning to TRBD1. Germline V gives CDR1 SNHLY, CDR2 FYNNEI. The CDR3 spans 15 residues. The ends lost 4 bases at V and 3 bases at J; junction bases unmatched: 8. This chain's CDR3 is CASSVHQTGDTEAFF. DNA of the CDR3: TGTGCCAGCAGTGTCCACCAAACAGGGGACACTGAAGCTTTCTTT. The variable domain in full, completed from reference TRBV2 and TRBJ1-1, reads EPEVTQTPSHQVTQMGQEVILRCVPISNHLYFYWYRQILGQKVEFLVSFYNNEISEKSEIFDDQFSVERPDGSNFTLKIRSTKLEDSAMYFCASSVHQTGDTEAFFGQGTRLTVV.

The chain has TRBV11-3 and TRBJ2-2; 8 nucleotides line up with TRBD2. Germline V CDR1 and CDR2: SGHNT, YENEEA. CDR3 length: 15 residues. J lost 6 bases, V lost 0 bases, and 3 bases had no gene match. The DNA for the CDR3 is TGTGCCAGCAGCTTAGAGGCGGGGGGCCCCGGGGAGCTGTTTTTT. This translates into CASSLEAGGPGELFF. Together with reference TRBV11-3 and TRBJ2-2, the CDR3 gives the full variable domain: EAGVVQSPRYKIIEKKQPVAFWCNPISGHNTLYWYLQNLGQGPELLIRYENEEAVDDSQLPKDRFSAERLKGVDSTLKIQPAELGDSAVYLCASSLEAGGPGELFFGEGSRLTVL.

V gene TRBV28 combines with J gene TRBJ1-1; unclear D gene. CDR1 is MDHEN and CDR2 is SYDVKM in the germline V gene. The CDR3 is made up of 12 amino acids. V was trimmed by 6 bases and J by 4 bases, leaving 9 bases between them. In DNA, the CDR3 is TGTGCCAGCAGGTGGAGGTTCACTGAAGCTTTCTTT. It specifies CASRWRFTEAFF.

V usage is TRBV19 and J usage is TRBJ1-2; 9 bases are a match to TRBD1. CDR1 and CDR2 from the germline V gene are LNHDA and SQIVND (reference sequence). The CDR3 totals 17 residues. Trimming cost V 4 bases and J 0 bases; bases outside gene matches: 9. The CDR3 region has the DNA TGTGCCAGTAGTACCCGGGACAGGGCGGATTCTAACTATGGCTACACCTTC. This codes for CASSTRDRADSNYGYTF. Full variable domain (missing parts from reference TRBV19 and TRBJ1-2): DGGITQSPKYLFRKEGQNVTLSCEQNLNHDAMYWYRQDPGQGLRLIYYSQIVNDFQKGDIAEGYSVSREKKESFPLTVTSAQKNPTAFYLCASSTRDRADSNYGYTFGSGTRLTVV.

As DNA, the CDR3 is TGTGCCAGCAGCTTGGACCAGAATTTGAACGAGCAGTACTTC. Its translation is CASSLDQNLNEQYF. The rearrangement links TRBV5-4 to TRBJ2-7; D uncertain. The V end was cut by 0 bases, the J end by 5 bases, with 12 bases between. The CDR3 extends over 14 amino acids. CDR1 is SGHNT and CDR2 is YYREEE in the germline V gene (reference sequence). Full variable domain (missing parts from reference TRBV5-4 and TRBJ2-7): ETGVTQSPTHLIKTRGQQVTLRCSSQSGHNTVSWYQQALGQGPQFIFQYYREEENGRGNFPPRFSGLQFPNYSSELNVNALELDDSALYLCASSLDQNLNEQYFGPGTRLTVT.

The chain's CDR3 is CASSSTPYGYTF. The CDR3 nucleotides are TGTGCCAGCAGCTCCACCCCCTATGGCTACACCTTC. V is TRBV5-6 and J is TRBJ1-2; D not certain. Germline CDR1 reads SGHDT; CDR2 reads YYEEEE. The length of the CDR3 is 12 residues. The V gene lost 3 bases and the J gene lost 4 bases, with 7 bases spanning the gap.

V and J are TRBV29-1 and TRBJ2-3; D is possibly TRBD1 (6 bases). CDR1 is SQVTM and CDR2 is ANQGSEA in the germline V gene. The CDR3 extends over 12 amino acids. V was clipped by 3 bases and J by 8 bases, with 12 bases between them. CDR3 DNA sequence: TGCAGCGTTGACAGGGGTACCGGTACGCAGTATTTT. Protein product: CSVDRGTGTQYF.

There are many counts of this clone. The chain couples TRBV28 to TRBJ1-1; maybe TRBD1 (6 bases). The CDR3 sequence is 14 residues long. Germline V gene lookup returns CDR1 MDHEN and CDR2 SYDVKM. Trimming removed 7 bases at V and 4 bases at J, with 16 bases between. CDR3 nucleotides: TGTGCCAGCACCAAGGGGGGGCTCGGCACTGAAGCTTTCTTT. It encodes CASTKGGLGTEAFF.

The rearrangement uses TRBV30 and TRBJ1-4; D remains ambiguous. This CDR3 is 13 amino acids long. Looked up from germline, CDR1 is GTSNPN and CDR2 is SVGIG (reference sequence). The V end lost 1 base, the J end lost 8 bases, and 11 bases lay between the germline ends. The CDR3 coding sequence is TGTGCCTGGAGTGCCGGGTGGGAGGAAAAACTGTTTTTT. This sequence encodes CAWSAGWEEKLFF.